The clone carrying this TCR beta chain has only a few counts. Time point noted: persistent/refractory GD, antithyroid drugs over 5 years with positive TRAb. PBMC RNA was the source of the TCR library. Relying on iRepertoire HTBI primers and Arm-PCR of CDR3 regions, the team built TCR beta libraries. TCRdb itself ran the multiplex PCR reads through MiXCR, one entry per CDR3 protein. Found here are roughly 360,000 distinct CDR3 sequences, more than 20% of them singletons; the top ten hold around 30%. This sample was included in a study of regulatory T cells in long-lasting Graves disease. Germline V lookup: CDR1 DFQATT, CDR2 SNEGSKA (reference sequence). V was shortened by 0 bases and J by 4 bases, with 12 bases between the two germline ends. The CDR3 contains 15 residues.

The clonotype originates from a woman aged 35 to 49 with Graves disease. Sequences were derived from peripheral blood mononuclear cells (PBMCs), sampled when the disease was refractory, from a patient treated with antithyroid drugs. V is TRBV20-1 and J is TRBJ2-2; D may be TRBD1 or TRBD2 (5 bases each). The CDR3 sequence: CSARDPGRITGELFF. For the CDR3, the DNA is TGCAGTGCTAGAGATCCGGGGCGAATCACCGGGGAGCTGTTTTTT.